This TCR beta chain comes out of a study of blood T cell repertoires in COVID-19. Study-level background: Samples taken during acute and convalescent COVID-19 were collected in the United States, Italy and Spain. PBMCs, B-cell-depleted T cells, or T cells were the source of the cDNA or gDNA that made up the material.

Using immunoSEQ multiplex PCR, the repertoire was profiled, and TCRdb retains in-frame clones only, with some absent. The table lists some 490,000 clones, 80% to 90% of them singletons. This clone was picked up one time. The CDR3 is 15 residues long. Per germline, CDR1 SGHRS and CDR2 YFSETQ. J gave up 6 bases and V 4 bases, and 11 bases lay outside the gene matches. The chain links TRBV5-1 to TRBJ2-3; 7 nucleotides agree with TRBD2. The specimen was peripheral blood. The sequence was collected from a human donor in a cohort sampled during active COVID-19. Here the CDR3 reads CASSPRAGVPDTQYF. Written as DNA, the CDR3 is TGCGCCAGCAGCCCTCGCGCGGGAGTCCCCGATACGCAGTATTTT.